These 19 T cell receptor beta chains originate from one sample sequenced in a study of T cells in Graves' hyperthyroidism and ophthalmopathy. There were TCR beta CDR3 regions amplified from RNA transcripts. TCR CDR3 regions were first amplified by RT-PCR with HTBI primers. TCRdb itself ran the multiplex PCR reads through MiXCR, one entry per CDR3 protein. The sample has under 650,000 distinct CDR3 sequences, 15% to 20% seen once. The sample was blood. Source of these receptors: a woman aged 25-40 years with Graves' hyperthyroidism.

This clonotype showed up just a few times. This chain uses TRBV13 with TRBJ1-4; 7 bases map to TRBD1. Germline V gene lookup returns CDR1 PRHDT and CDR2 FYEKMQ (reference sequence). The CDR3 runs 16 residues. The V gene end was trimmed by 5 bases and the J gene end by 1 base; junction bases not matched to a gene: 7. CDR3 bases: TGTGCCAGCAGCAGCTACAGGGGACGAACTAATGAAAAACTGTTTTTT. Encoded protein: CASSSYRGRTNEKLFF.

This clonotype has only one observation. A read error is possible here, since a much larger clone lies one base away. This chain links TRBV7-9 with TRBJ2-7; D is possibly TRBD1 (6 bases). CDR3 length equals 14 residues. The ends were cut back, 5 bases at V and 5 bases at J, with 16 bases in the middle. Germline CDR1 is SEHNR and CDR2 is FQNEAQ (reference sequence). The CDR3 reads CASSKGTNPHEQYF. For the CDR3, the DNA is TGTGCCAGCAGCAAGGGGACAAACCCCCACGAGCAGTACTTC.

The CDR3 spells CAGASVLDNEQFF. The CDR3 DNA follows: TGTGCCGGAGCCTCGGTCCTTGACAATGAGCAGTTCTTC. This chain links TRBV19 with TRBJ2-1; D is undetermined. V was trimmed by 11 bases and J by 5 bases, leaving 16 bases between them. Germline V gene lookup returns CDR1 LNHDA and CDR2 SQIVND (reference sequence). This CDR3 comprises 13 residues. Filled out from reference TRBV19 and TRBJ2-1, the complete variable domain reads DGGITQSPKYLFRKEGQNVTLSCEQNLNHDAMYWYRQDPGQGLRLIYYSQIVNDFQKGDIAEGYSVSREKKESFPLTVTSAQKNPTAFYLCAGASVLDNEQFFGPGTRLTVL.

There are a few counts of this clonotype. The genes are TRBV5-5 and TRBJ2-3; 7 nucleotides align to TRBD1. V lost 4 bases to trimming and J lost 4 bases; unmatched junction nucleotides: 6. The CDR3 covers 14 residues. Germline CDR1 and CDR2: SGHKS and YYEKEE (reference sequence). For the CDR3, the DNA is TGTGCCAGCAGCCCCGGACAGGTTCCAGATACGCAGTATTTT. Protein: CASSPGQVPDTQYF.

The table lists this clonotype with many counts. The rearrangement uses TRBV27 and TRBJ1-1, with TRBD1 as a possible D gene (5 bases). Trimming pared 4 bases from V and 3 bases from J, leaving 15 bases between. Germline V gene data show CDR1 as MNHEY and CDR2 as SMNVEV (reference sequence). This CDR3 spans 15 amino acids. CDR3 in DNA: TGTGCCAGCAGTTCCTCACAGGCACAGGACACTGAAGCTTTCTTT. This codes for CASSSSQAQDTEAFF.

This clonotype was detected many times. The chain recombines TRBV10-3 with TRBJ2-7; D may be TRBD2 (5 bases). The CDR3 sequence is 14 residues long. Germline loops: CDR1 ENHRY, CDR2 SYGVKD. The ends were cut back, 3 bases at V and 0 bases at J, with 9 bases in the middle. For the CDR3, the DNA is TGTGCCATCAGTGATCGGACTCACTCCTACGAGCAGTACTTC. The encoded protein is CAISDRTHSYEQYF.

For the CDR3, the DNA is TGTGCCAGCAGCTTCGGGAGTACTGGAAACACCATATATTTT. It is translated as CASSFGSTGNTIYF. The rearrangement joins TRBV7-8 to TRBJ1-3; D is undetermined. Germline-derived CDR1 and CDR2 are SGHVS and FQNEAQ. The CDR3 is made up of 14 amino acids. V lost 3 bases to trimming and J lost 2 bases, with 8 bases between them.

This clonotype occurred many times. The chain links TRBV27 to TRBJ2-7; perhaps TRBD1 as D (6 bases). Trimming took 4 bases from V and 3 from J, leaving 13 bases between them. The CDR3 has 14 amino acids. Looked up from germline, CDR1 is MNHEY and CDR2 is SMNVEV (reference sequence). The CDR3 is CASSWGTPYYEQYF. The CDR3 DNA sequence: TGTGCCAGCAGTTGGGGGACACCCTACTACGAGCAGTACTTC.

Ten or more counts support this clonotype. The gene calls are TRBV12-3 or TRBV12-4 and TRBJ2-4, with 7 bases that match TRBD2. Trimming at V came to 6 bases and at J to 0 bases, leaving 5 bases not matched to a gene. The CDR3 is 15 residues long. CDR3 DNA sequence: TGTGCCAGCAGCCCCAGGGAGGGAGCCAAAAACATTCAGTACTTC. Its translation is CASSPREGAKNIQYF.

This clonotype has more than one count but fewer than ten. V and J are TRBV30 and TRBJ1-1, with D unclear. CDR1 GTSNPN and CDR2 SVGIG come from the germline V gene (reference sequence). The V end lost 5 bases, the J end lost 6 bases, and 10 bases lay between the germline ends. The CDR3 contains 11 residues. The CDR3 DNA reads TGTGCCTGGGGGGATAGCGCTGAAGCTTTCTTT. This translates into CAWGDSAEAFF.

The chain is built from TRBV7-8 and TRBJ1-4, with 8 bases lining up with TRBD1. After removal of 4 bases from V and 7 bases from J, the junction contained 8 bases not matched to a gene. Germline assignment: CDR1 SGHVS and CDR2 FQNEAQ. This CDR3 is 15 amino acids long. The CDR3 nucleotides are TGTGCCAGCAGCTCACCGGACAGGGAAGGTGAAAAACTGTTTTTT. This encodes CASSSPDREGEKLFF.

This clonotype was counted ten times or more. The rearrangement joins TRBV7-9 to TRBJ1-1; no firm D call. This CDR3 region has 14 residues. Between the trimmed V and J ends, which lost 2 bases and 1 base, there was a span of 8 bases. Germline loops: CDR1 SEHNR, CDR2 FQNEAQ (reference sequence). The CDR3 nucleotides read TGTGCCAGCAGCTTAATGACGACGAACACTGAAGCTTTCTTT. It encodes CASSLMTTNTEAFF.

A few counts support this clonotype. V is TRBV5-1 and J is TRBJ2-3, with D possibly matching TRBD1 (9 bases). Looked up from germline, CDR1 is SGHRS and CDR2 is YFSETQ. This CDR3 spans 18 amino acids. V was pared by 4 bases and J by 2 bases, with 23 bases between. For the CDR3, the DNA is TGCGCCAGCAGCGAGGACAGGGGTGCGGGAGGCCTCACAGATACGCAGTATTTT. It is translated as CASSEDRGAGGLTDTQYF. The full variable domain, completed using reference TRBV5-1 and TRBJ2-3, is KAGVTQTPRYLIKTRGQQVTLSCSPISGHRSVSWYQQTPGQGLQFLFEYFSETQRNKGNFPGRFSGRQFSNSRSEMNVSTLELGDSALYLCASSEDRGAGGLTDTQYFGPGTRLTVL.

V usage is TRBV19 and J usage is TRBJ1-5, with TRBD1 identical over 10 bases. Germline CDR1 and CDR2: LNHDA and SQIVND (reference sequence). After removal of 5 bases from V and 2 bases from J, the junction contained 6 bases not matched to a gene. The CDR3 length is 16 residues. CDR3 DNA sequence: TGTGCCAGTAGTGTCTCGACAGGGGGCGGCAATCAGCCCCAGCATTTT. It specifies CASSVSTGGGNQPQHF.

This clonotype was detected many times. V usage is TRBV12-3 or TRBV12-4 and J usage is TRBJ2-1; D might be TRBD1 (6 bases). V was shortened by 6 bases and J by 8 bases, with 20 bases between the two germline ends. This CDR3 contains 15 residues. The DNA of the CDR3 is TGTGCCAGCAGCTACTTGACCGGGACACGGTATGAGCAGTTCTTC. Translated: CASSYLTGTRYEQFF.

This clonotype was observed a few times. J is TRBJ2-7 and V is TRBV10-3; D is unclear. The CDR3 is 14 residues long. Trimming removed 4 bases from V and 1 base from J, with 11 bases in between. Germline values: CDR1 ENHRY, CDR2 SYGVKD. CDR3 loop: CAISVGPISYEQYF. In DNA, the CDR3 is TGTGCCATCAGTGTTGGGCCGATATCCTACGAGCAGTACTTC.

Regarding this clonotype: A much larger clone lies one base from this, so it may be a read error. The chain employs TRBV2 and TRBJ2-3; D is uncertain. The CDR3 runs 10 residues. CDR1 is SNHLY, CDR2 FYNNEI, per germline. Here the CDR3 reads CASVHETQCF. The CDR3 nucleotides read TGTGCCAGCGTACATGAGACGCAGTGTTTT.

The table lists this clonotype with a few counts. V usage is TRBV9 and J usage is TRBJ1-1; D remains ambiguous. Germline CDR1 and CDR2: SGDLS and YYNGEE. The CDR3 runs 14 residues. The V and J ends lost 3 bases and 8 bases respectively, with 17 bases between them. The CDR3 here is CASSGGKGRREAFF. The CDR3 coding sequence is TGTGCCAGCAGCGGTGGGAAGGGCCGTCGGGAAGCTTTCTTT.

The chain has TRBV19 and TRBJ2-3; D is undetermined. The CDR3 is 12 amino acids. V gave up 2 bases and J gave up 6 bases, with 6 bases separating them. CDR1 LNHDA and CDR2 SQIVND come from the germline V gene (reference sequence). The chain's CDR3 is CASSISDDTQYF. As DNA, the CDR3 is TGTGCCAGTAGTATATCGGACGATACGCAGTATTTT.